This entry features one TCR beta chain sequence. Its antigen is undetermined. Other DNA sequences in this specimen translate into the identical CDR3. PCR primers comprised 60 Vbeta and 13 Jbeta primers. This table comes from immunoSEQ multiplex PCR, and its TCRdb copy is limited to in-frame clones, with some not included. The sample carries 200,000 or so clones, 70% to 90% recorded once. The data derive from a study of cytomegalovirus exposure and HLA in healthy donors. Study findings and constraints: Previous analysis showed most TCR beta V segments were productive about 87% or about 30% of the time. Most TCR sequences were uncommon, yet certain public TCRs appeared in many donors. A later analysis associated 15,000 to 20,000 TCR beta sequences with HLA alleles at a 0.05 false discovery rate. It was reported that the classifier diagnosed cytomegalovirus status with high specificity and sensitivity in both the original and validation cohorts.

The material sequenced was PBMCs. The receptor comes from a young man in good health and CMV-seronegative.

CDR3 region: CASSEAVAGLEKLFF. The CDR3 DNA follows: TGTGCCAGCAGTGAAGCTGTGGCGGGGTTGGAAAAACTGTTTTTT. The rearrangement uses TRBV2 and TRBJ1-4; no clear D gene. Germline V gene data show CDR1 as SNHLY and CDR2 as FYNNEI. The CDR3 extends over 15 amino acids. The ends were cut back, 0 bases at V and 8 bases at J, with 13 bases in the middle.